These T cell receptor beta chains were read from a single sample in a study of T-cell reconstitution after alpha-beta-depleted transplantation in children. TCRdb itself ran the PCR reads through MiXCR, one entry per CDR3 protein. The table includes about 980,000 distinct CDR3 sequences, roughly 29% detected once. The sequencing used PBMCs, mostly from graft donor cells, collected 360 days after TCRalphabeta/CD19-depleted stem cell transplant. All receptors derive from a boy less than two years old who had a stem cell transplant for SCID, so the T cells may come from the graft donor. CDR3s include the opening cysteine and the closing phenylalanine or tryptophan. The order of the fields is CDR3 DNA, CDR3 protein, J gene, clone size, D gene, V gene. The D gene is left open where the match is weak. Clone size is stated in some rows and not others, as once, few, many or a class when expanded.

CDR3 DNA: TGTGCCATCAGTGAATCGGGGGAGCCATTCAATGAGCAGTTCTTC
CDR3 protein: CAISESGEPFNEQFF
J gene: TRBJ2-1
clone size: NA
D gene: NA
V gene: TRBV10-3

CDR3 DNA: TGTGCCAGCAGCGCCGACAGGATTAGCACCCAGTACTTC
CDR3 protein: CASSADRISTQYF
J gene: TRBJ2-5
clone size: NA
D gene: NA
V gene: TRBV7-7

CDR3 DNA: TGTGCCAGCAGTGAATCCAGCCAGCTCCCCTACAATGAGCAGTTCTTC
CDR3 protein: CASSESSQLPYNEQFF
J gene: TRBJ2-1
clone size: NA
D gene: NA
V gene: TRBV25-1

CDR3 DNA: TGCGCCAGCAGCTTGCCACCGGGCCCTGGGACAGGGGGCGATGGCTACACCTTC
CDR3 protein: CASSLPPGPGTGGDGYTF
J gene: TRBJ1-2
clone size: few
D gene: TRBD1
V gene: TRBV5-1

CDR3 DNA: TGCGCCAGCAAAGGGGGGCCGTCTCCTTACAATGAGCAGTTCTTC
CDR3 protein: CASKGGPSPYNEQFF
J gene: TRBJ2-1
clone size: NA
D gene: NA
V gene: TRBV4-3

CDR3 DNA: TGTGCCAGCAGGCGACAGGGGGCGGCCACTGAAGCTTTCTTT
CDR3 protein: CASRRQGAATEAFF
J gene: TRBJ1-1
clone size: NA
D gene: TRBD1
V gene: TRBV12-3/TRBV12-4

CDR3 DNA: TGTGCCAGCAGTCGGTTAGGGGTGAATACGCAGTATTTT
CDR3 protein: CASSRLGVNTQYF
J gene: TRBJ2-3
clone size: many
D gene: NA
V gene: TRBV5-5

CDR3 DNA: TGCAGTGGGTTTGGGGACAGCTCCTACGAGCAGTACTTC
CDR3 protein: CSGFGDSSYEQYF
J gene: TRBJ2-7
clone size: NA
D gene: TRBD1
V gene: TRBV20-1

CDR3 DNA: TGTGCCATCAGTGGAGACGCCGGGACAGGTTTCTACGAGCAGTACTTC
CDR3 protein: CAISGDAGTGFYEQYF
J gene: TRBJ2-7
clone size: NA
D gene: TRBD1
V gene: TRBV10-3

CDR3 DNA: TGTGCCAGCAGTTCCCGCCTAGCGGGGGCCCTCTCCTACGAGCAGTACTTC
CDR3 protein: CASSSRLAGALSYEQYF
J gene: TRBJ2-7
clone size: few
D gene: TRBD2
V gene: TRBV27